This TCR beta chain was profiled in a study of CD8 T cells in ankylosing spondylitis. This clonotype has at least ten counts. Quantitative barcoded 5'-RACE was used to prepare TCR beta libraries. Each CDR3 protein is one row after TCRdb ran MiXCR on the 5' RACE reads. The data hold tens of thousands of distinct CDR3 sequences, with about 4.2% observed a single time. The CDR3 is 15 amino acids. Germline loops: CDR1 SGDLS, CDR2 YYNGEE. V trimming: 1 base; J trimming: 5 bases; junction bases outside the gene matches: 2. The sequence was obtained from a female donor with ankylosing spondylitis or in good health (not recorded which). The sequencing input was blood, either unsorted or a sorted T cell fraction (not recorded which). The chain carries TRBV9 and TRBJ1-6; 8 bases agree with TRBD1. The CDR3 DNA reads TGTGCCAGCAGCGTAACGACAGGGGATAATTCACCCCTCCACTTT. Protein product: CASSVTTGDNSPLHF.